These T cell receptor beta chains were read from a single sample in a study of blood T cell repertoires in COVID-19. TCRdb's copy holds only in-frame clones and misses some; the assay was immunoSEQ multiplex PCR. Found here are some 500,000 clones, 70% to 90% of them singletons; the top ten hold roughly 7.3%. Sample: peripheral blood. These receptors were collected from a woman aged 45-65 years with COVID-19, enrolled during active disease. CDR3s include the opening cysteine and the closing phenylalanine or tryptophan. The order of the fields is D gene, V gene, CDR3 length, J gene, CDR3 protein. The D gene is left open where the match is weak.

d_gene: NA; v_gene: TRBV11-1; len: 16; j_gene: TRBJ2-5; CDR3aa: CASSLTGGPNQETQYF
d_gene: TRBD1; v_gene: TRBV7-6; len: 13; j_gene: TRBJ1-2; CDR3aa: CASSLVGTEGYTF
d_gene: TRBD1; v_gene: TRBV27; len: 12; j_gene: TRBJ1-2; CDR3aa: CASRGTGWGYTF
d_gene: NA; v_gene: TRBV6-5; len: 15; j_gene: TRBJ1-2; CDR3aa: CASSYSRGSQAGYTF
d_gene: TRBD1; v_gene: TRBV3-1/TRBV3-2; len: 16; j_gene: TRBJ1-3; CDR3aa: CASSQGPTGGLDTIYF
d_gene: TRBD1; v_gene: TRBV6-5; len: 12; j_gene: TRBJ1-2; CDR3aa: CASSRQGDGYTF
d_gene: NA; v_gene: TRBV5-6; len: 15; j_gene: TRBJ1-3; CDR3aa: CASNEKQDSGNTIYF
d_gene: TRBD1; v_gene: TRBV5-1; len: 16; j_gene: TRBJ2-3; CDR3aa: CASSSTGGPSTDTQYF
d_gene: TRBD1; v_gene: TRBV3-1/TRBV3-2; len: 16; j_gene: TRBJ2-3; CDR3aa: CASSSRGTGATDTQYF
d_gene: TRBD1; v_gene: TRBV5-1; len: 18; j_gene: TRBJ2-3; CDR3aa: CASSSPGQGIEVTDTQYF
d_gene: NA; v_gene: TRBV5-1; len: 15; j_gene: TRBJ1-1; CDR3aa: CASSLTGSMNTEAFF
d_gene: NA; v_gene: TRBV29-1; len: 13; j_gene: TRBJ2-3; CDR3aa: CSAVDTGGDTQYF
d_gene: NA; v_gene: TRBV19; len: 16; j_gene: TRBJ2-6; CDR3aa: CASSMVSGSGANVLTF
d_gene: NA; v_gene: TRBV29-1; len: 12; j_gene: TRBJ1-2; CDR3aa: CSVERAGYGYTF
d_gene: TRBD2; v_gene: TRBV27; len: 15; j_gene: TRBJ2-1; CDR3aa: CASSLDASGYNEQFF
d_gene: NA; v_gene: TRBV21-1; len: 16; j_gene: TRBJ2-3; CDR3aa: CASSPVGGTSTDTQYF
d_gene: TRBD2; v_gene: TRBV4-1; len: 18; j_gene: TRBJ2-5; CDR3aa: CASSRQTSGGEYQETQYF
d_gene: TRBD1; v_gene: TRBV9; len: 15; j_gene: TRBJ1-2; CDR3aa: CASSDGTGRFYGYTF
d_gene: NA; v_gene: TRBV29-1; len: 12; j_gene: TRBJ1-1; CDR3aa: CSVVEGRTEAFF
d_gene: TRBD1; v_gene: TRBV3-1/TRBV3-2; len: 14; j_gene: TRBJ2-7; CDR3aa: CASSQVQGAHEQYF
d_gene: NA; v_gene: TRBV12-2; len: 15; j_gene: TRBJ2-7; CDR3aa: CASRLRDRTIYEQYF
d_gene: NA; v_gene: TRBV19; len: 15; j_gene: TRBJ2-7; CDR3aa: CATRGQGGVTYEQYF
d_gene: NA; v_gene: TRBV14; len: 16; j_gene: TRBJ1-6; CDR3aa: CASSHFVPFYNSPLHF
d_gene: NA; v_gene: TRBV30; len: 15; j_gene: TRBJ1-6; CDR3aa: CAWNNFGTQDSPLHF
d_gene: NA; v_gene: TRBV7-9; len: 16; j_gene: TRBJ2-2; CDR3aa: CASSPPESQLSGELFF
d_gene: NA; v_gene: TRBV4-1; len: 14; j_gene: TRBJ2-3; CDR3aa: CASSQGHEADTQYF
d_gene: NA; v_gene: TRBV27; len: 14; j_gene: TRBJ1-6; CDR3aa: CASSYLGGHSPLHF
d_gene: NA; v_gene: TRBV3-1/TRBV3-2; len: 15; j_gene: TRBJ1-1; CDR3aa: CASSQDSRLNTEAFF
d_gene: NA; v_gene: TRBV13; len: 15; j_gene: TRBJ2-1; CDR3aa: CASSFRGSSYNEQFF
d_gene: TRBD2; v_gene: TRBV2; len: 15; j_gene: TRBJ2-3; CDR3aa: CASSVLRRGTDTQYF
d_gene: NA; v_gene: TRBV29-1; len: 12; j_gene: TRBJ2-1; CDR3aa: CSVHGNYNEQFF
d_gene: TRBD1; v_gene: TRBV12-5; len: 14; j_gene: TRBJ2-5; CDR3aa: CASGLQGLPETQYF
d_gene: NA; v_gene: TRBV2; len: 15; j_gene: TRBJ1-2; CDR3aa: CASGGGAITNYGYTF
d_gene: NA; v_gene: TRBV5-1; len: 14; j_gene: TRBJ1-4; CDR3aa: CASREGPTNEKLFF
d_gene: NA; v_gene: TRBV20-1; len: 14; j_gene: TRBJ2-5; CDR3aa: CSASSGGLQETQYF